Each of the 5 T cell receptor beta chains below was sequenced from the same sample in a study of cytomegalovirus exposure and HLA in healthy donors. The PCR contained 60 Vbeta and 13 Jbeta primers. Produced via immunoSEQ multiplex PCR; TCRdb's table is partial and in-frame only. The repertoire holds 200,000 or so clones, with more than 75% as singletons. The sample was PBMCs. The source of these receptors is a woman in her 50s in good health and CMV-seropositive.

This clone was detected a few times. V gene TRBV6-1 combines with J gene TRBJ2-7, with D perhaps TRBD2 (5 bases). In germline, CDR1 is MNHNS, CDR2 SASEGT. V was cut by 1 base and J by 4 bases, with 14 bases left in between. The CDR3 spans 15 residues. DNA of the CDR3: TGTGCCAGCAGTGAAGGGTCGGTCAGGACTTACGAGCAGTACTTC. It is translated as CASSEGSVRTYEQYF.

This chain connects TRBV5-6 to TRBJ1-4, with a possible D match to TRBD1 (5 bases). This CDR3 contains 13 residues. V was cut by 1 base and J by 12 bases, with 13 bases left in between. Germline V gene data show CDR1 as SGHDT and CDR2 as YYEEEE. In nucleotides, the CDR3 is TGTGCCAGCAGCTTGTATGGACAAGACGAACTGTTTTTT. Translated, it gives CASSLYGQDELFF.

The V call is TRBV27, the J call TRBJ2-5, with 11 bases lining up with TRBD1. The V gene's germline CDR1 is MNHEY and CDR2 SMNVEV (reference sequence). This CDR3 spans 15 amino acids. V dropped 1 base and J dropped 4; count of bases not matched to a gene: 2. The CDR3 sequence: CASSLWDRGRETQYF. In DNA, the CDR3 is TGTGCCAGCAGTTTATGGGACAGGGGGAGAGAGACCCAGTACTTC.

V gene TRBV11-2 combines with J gene TRBJ1-1; D possibly corresponds to TRBD1 (5 bases). The length of the CDR3 is 14 residues. Per germline, CDR1 SGHAT and CDR2 FQNNGV. Trimming took 0 bases from V and 3 from J, leaving 8 bases between them. The CDR3 bases are TGTGCCAGCAGCTTAGACGGCAGGGACACTGAAGCTTTCTTT. Translation: CASSLDGRDTEAFF.

This clone has only a few counts. The chain is built from TRBV5-1 and TRBJ1-4, with 7 bases matching TRBD1. Germline-derived CDR1 and CDR2 are SGHRS and YFSETQ. This CDR3 spans 14 amino acids. V lost 3 bases and J lost 8; bases outside the gene matches: 7. The CDR3, as DNA: TGCGCCAGCAGCTCGACAGGGAAGAAAGAAAAACTGTTTTTT. This gives the protein CASSSTGKKEKLFF.